This TCR beta chain was observed in a study of blood T cell repertoires in COVID-19. Study as a whole: From T cells, B-cell-depleted T cells, or PBMCs came the material, which was cDNA or gDNA.

Sequenced by immunoSEQ multiplex PCR; TCRdb stores in-frame clones only, minus some. This repertoire shows approximately 14,000 clones, approximately 84% found once; its top ten account for roughly 15%. Germline V gene data show CDR1 as LNHDA and CDR2 as SQIVND (reference sequence). Trimming took 6 bases from V and 0 from J; bases not matched to a gene: 10. The CDR3 totals 18 residues. Material: peripheral blood. This TCR was sampled from a human donor in a cohort sampled during active COVID-19. The V and J genes are TRBV19 and TRBJ2-4; 11 bases map to TRBD1. The CDR3 nucleotides read TGTGCCAGTAGCACCGGGACAGGGGGTACTCTAGCCAAAAACATTCAGTACTTC. Amino acid sequence: CASSTGTGGTLAKNIQYF.